A single sample gave rise to the 14 T cell receptor beta chains below, sequenced in a study of blood T cell repertoires in COVID-19. Only in-frame clones appear in the TCRdb table, and some are missing; sequencing was by immunoSEQ multiplex PCR. This sample has 200,000 to 300,000 clones, with roughly 87% found just once. Sequences were obtained from peripheral blood. Receptors were obtained from a human donor in a cohort sampled during active COVID-19.

The chain links TRBV24-1 to TRBJ2-7; 8 bases line up with TRBD2. The CDR3 length is 16 residues. The germline CDR1 and CDR2 sequences are KGHDR and SFDVKD. J lost 3 bases, V lost 2 bases, and 8 bases had no gene match. CDR3 bases: TGTGCCACCAGTGATTCTGGGGCTAGCGGGCGCTACGAGCAGTACTTC. This translates into CATSDSGASGRYEQYF.

This clone was recorded only once. V usage is TRBV4-3 and J usage is TRBJ1-5, with D hard to call. The germline V and J ends were trimmed by 0 bases and 6 bases, with 18 bases remaining between them. The CDR3 totals 17 residues. Germline V gives CDR1 LGHNA, CDR2 YSLEER. The CDR3 spells CASSQDLAGRLGQPQHF. CDR3 bases: TGCGCCAGCAGCCAAGATCTGGCCGGGAGGCTAGGTCAGCCCCAGCATTTT.

The gene calls are TRBV7-2 and TRBJ1-2; TRBD1 might be the D (5 bases). In germline, CDR1 is SGHTA, CDR2 FQGNSA. This CDR3 contains 15 residues. The germline V and J ends were trimmed by 6 bases and 2 bases, with 16 bases remaining between them. As DNA, the CDR3 is TGTGCCAGCAGACCCCGTTTAGGGGCCAACTATGGCTACACCTTC. Its protein product is CASRPRLGANYGYTF. The full variable domain, completed using reference TRBV7-2 and TRBJ1-2, is GAGVSQSPSNKVTEKGKDVELRCDPISGHTALYWYRQSLGQGLEFLIYFQGNSAPDKSGLPSDRFSAERTGGSVSTLTIQRTQQEDSAVYLCASRPRLGANYGYTFGSGTRLTVV.

The chain uses TRBV28 and TRBJ1-5, with D possibly being TRBD1 (6 bases). CDR1 and CDR2 from the germline V gene are MDHEN and SYDVKM. This CDR3 contains 16 residues. The V and J ends lost 4 bases and 0 bases respectively, with 13 bases between them. The CDR3 here is CASSSPGDYSNQPQHF. The CDR3 DNA is TGTGCCAGCAGTTCTCCAGGGGATTATAGCAATCAGCCCCAGCATTTT. Full variable domain (remainder filled in from reference TRBV28 and TRBJ1-5): DVKVTQSSRYLVKRTGEKVFLECVQDMDHENMFWYRQDPGLGLRLIYFSYDVKMKEKGDIPEGYSVSREKKERFSLILESASTNQTSMYLCASSSPGDYSNQPQHFGDGTRLSIL.

The rearrangement uses TRBV6-2 or TRBV6-3 and TRBJ1-5; a weak D match, TRBD1 (5 bases). The CDR3 covers 18 residues. With 2 bases removed from V and 0 bases from J, the gap between germline ends came to 17 bases. Germline V gene sequence: CDR1 MNHEY, CDR2 SVGEGT. The CDR3 bases are TGTGCCAGCAGTTACACACAGGAACTGACCTATAGCAATCAGCCCCAGCATTTT. Translated, it gives CASSYTQELTYSNQPQHF.

This sequence joins TRBV7-9 and TRBJ1-5; D remains ambiguous. Germline V lookup: CDR1 SEHNR, CDR2 FQNEAQ (reference sequence). This CDR3 has 15 residues. Trimming pared 4 bases from V and 4 bases from J, leaving 14 bases between. The CDR3 loop reads CASSSQLQQNQPQHF. The CDR3 DNA follows: TGTGCCAGCAGCTCACAATTACAGCAGAATCAGCCCCAGCATTTT.

This clone has only one observation. CDR3 coding DNA: TGTGCCAGCGGAAGACCCGGGTTACGGCAGACCAGCACAGATACGCAGTATTTT. The encoded protein is CASGRPGLRQTSTDTQYF. V usage is TRBV5-4 and J usage is TRBJ2-3; D remains ambiguous. This CDR3 has 18 amino acids. The germline V gene encodes CDR1 SGHNT and CDR2 YYREEE (reference sequence). V was shortened by 7 bases and J by 0 bases, with 24 bases between the two germline ends. Based on the CDR3 plus reference TRBV5-4 and TRBJ2-3, the full variable domain is ETGVTQSPTHLIKTRGQQVTLRCSSQSGHNTVSWYQQALGQGPQFIFQYYREEENGRGNFPPRFSGLQFPNYSSELNVNALELDDSALYLCASGRPGLRQTSTDTQYFGPGTRLTVL.

The chain is built from TRBV3-1 (or the pseudogene TRBV3-2) and TRBJ1-5, with D possibly TRBD1 on 5 matching bases. V shed 0 bases and J shed 1 base, with 13 bases lying between them. The CDR3 is 17 amino acids. Germline lookup yields CDR1 LGHDT and CDR2 YNNKEL (reference sequence). CDR3 sequence: CASSQDFGAASNQPQHF. In DNA, the CDR3 is TGTGCCAGCAGCCAAGATTTTGGGGCAGCCAGCAATCAGCCCCAGCATTTT.

The genes are TRBV19 and TRBJ1-5; a possible D gene is TRBD1 (6 bases). The CDR3 consists of 15 residues. Germline loops: CDR1 LNHDA, CDR2 SQIVND (reference sequence). V lost 6 bases, J lost 4 bases, and 16 bases lay in between. CDR3 residues: CASSTTGSTNQPQHF. The CDR3 DNA sequence: TGTGCCAGTAGCACCACAGGGTCCACAAATCAGCCCCAGCATTTT.

The V gene is TRBV30, the J gene TRBJ1-3; 7 bases are a match to TRBD1. Looked up from germline, CDR1 is GTSNPN and CDR2 is SVGIG (reference sequence). The CDR3 totals 14 residues. The trim removed 5 bases at V and 2 bases at J, leaving 6 bases unmatched. The CDR3 DNA sequence: TGTGCCTGGGCCGTTGGACAGGCTGGAAACACCATATATTTT. Translating it yields CAWAVGQAGNTIYF.

This rearrangement joins TRBV14 to TRBJ1-2; D gene unclear. The CDR3 spans 15 residues. Trimming took off 0 bases at V and 0 bases at J, with 8 bases between the two ends. Germline CDR1 SGHDN, CDR2 FVKESK. Here the CDR3 DNA reads TGTGCCAGCAGCCAAGAGTTAGTGACTAACTATGGCTACACCTTC. It specifies CASSQELVTNYGYTF.

The genes are TRBV7-3 and TRBJ2-3; tentative D call: TRBD2 (6 bases). Germline V gene data show CDR1 as SGHTA and CDR2 as FQGTGA. The V end lost 0 bases, the J end lost 0 bases, and 13 bases lay between the germline ends. This CDR3 has 17 amino acids. In DNA, the CDR3 is TGTGCCAGCAGCTTAACGGGAGGTCAGATTAGCACAGATACGCAGTATTTT. It encodes CASSLTGGQISTDTQYF.

The chain combines TRBV7-8 with TRBJ2-7, with D perhaps TRBD2 (5 bases). Germline loops: CDR1 SGHVS, CDR2 FQNEAQ. CDR3 size: 14 residues. V shed 5 bases and J shed 6 bases, with 17 bases lying between them. CDR3 region: CASSPRTERSEQYF. The DNA of the CDR3 is TGTGCCAGCAGCCCCCGGACTGAACGAAGCGAGCAGTACTTC. The full variable domain, with the rest looked up from reference TRBV7-8 and TRBJ2-7, is GAGVSQSPRYKVAKRGQDVALRCDPISGHVSLFWYQQALGQGPEFLTYFQNEAQLDKSGLPSDRFFAERPEGSVSTLKIQRTQQEDSAVYLCASSPRTERSEQYFGPGTRLTVT.

CDR3 loop: CASSSGTLLTWSEQYF. CDR3 in DNA: TGTGCCAGCAGCTCCGGGACACTTTTAACTTGGAGCGAGCAGTACTTC. The V and J genes are TRBV5-8 and TRBJ2-7; possibly TRBD1 for D (6 bases). The V end was cut by 3 bases, the J end by 6 bases, with 22 bases between. The CDR3 is made up of 16 amino acids. Per germline, CDR1 SGHTS and CDR2 YDEGEE. The full variable domain, rest sourced from reference TRBV5-8 and TRBJ2-7, is EAGVTQSPTHLIKTRGQQATLRCSPISGHTSVYWYQQALGLGLQFLLWYDEGEERNRGNFPPRFSGRQFPNYSSELNVNALELEDSALYLCASSSGTLLTWSEQYFGPGTRLTVT.